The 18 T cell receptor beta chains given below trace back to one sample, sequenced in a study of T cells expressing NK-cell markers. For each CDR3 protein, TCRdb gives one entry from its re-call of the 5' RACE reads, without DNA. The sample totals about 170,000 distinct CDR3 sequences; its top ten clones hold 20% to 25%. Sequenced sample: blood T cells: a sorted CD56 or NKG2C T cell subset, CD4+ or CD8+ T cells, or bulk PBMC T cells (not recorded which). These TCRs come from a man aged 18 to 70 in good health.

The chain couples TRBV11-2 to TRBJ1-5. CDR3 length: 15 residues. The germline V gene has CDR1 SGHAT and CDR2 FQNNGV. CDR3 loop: CASSLEWDSNQPQHF.

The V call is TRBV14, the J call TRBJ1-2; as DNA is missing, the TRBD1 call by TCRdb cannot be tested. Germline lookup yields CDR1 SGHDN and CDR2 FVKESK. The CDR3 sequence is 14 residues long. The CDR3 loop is CASSLAGGGDGYTF.

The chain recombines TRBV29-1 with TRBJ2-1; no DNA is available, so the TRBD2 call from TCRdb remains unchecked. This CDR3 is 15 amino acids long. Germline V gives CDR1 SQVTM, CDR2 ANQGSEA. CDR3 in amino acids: CSVEGTSGGENEQFF.

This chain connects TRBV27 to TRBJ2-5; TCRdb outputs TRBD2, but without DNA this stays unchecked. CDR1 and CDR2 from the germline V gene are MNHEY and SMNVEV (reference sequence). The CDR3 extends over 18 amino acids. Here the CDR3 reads CASSTPNPGLAGIETQYF.

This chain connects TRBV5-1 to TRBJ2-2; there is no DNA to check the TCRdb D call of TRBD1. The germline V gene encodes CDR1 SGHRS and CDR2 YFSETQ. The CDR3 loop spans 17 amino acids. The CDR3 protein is CASSLALGGGRTGELFF.

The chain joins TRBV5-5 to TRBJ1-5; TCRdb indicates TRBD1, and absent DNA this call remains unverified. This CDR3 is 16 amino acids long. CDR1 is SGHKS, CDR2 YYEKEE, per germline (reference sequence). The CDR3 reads CASSLLDRGHNQPQHF.

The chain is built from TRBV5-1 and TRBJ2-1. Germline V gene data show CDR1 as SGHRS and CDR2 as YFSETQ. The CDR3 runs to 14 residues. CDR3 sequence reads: CASSLAEQPNEQFF.

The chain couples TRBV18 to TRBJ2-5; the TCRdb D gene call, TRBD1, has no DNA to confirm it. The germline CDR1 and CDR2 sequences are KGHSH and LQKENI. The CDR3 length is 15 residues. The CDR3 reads CASSLRDREQETQYF.

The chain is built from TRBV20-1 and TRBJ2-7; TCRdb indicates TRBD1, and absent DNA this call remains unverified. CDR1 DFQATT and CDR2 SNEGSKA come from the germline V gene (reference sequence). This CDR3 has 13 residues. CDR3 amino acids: CSAPGPFSYEQYF.

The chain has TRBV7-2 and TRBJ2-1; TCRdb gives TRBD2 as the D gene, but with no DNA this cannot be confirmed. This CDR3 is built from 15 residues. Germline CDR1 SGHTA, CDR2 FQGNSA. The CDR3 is CASSLLSSGGPEQFF.

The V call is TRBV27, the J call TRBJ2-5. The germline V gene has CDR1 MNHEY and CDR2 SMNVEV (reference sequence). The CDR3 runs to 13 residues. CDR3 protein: CASSLRIQETQYF.

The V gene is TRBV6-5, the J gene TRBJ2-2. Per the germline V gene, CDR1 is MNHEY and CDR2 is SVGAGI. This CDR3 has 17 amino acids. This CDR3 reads CASSYRRTVEVGGELFF.

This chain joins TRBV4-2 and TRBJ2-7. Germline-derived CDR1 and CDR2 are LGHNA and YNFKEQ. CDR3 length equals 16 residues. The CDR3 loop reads CASSHVSDLTSYEQYF.

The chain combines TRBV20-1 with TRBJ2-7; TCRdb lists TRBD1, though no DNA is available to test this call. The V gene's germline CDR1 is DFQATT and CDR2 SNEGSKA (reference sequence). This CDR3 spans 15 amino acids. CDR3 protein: CSARTTMGGPYEQYF.

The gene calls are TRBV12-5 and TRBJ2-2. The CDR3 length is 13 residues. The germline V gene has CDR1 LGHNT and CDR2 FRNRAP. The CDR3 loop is CASVGHNTGELFF.

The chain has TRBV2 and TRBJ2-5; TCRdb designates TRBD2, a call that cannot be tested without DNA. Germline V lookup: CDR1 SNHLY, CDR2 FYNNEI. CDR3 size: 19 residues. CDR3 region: CASRSSGLTPKGPLETQYF.

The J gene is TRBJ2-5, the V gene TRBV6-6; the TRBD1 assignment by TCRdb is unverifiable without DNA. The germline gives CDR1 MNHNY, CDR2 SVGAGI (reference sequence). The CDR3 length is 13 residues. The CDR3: CASSYVPEETQYF.

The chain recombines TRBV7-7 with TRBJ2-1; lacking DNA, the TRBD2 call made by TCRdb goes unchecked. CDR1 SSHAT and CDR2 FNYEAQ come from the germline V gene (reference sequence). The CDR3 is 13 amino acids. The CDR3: CASSLGLADEQFF. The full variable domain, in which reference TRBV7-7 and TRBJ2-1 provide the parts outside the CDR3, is GAGVSQSPRYKVTKRGQDVTLRCDPISSHATLYWYQQALGQGPEFLTYFNYEAQPDKSGLPSDRFSAERPEGSISTLTIQRTEQRDSAMYRCASSLGLADEQFFGPGTRLTVL.